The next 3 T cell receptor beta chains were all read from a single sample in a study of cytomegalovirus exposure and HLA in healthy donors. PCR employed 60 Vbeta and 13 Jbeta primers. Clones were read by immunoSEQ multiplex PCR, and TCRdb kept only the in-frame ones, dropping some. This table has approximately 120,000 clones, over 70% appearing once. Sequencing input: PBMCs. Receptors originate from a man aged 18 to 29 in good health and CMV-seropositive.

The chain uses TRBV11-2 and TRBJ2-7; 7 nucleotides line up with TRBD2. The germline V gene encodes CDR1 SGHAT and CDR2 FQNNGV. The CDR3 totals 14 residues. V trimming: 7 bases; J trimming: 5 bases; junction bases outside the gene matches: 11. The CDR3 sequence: CASNRGLVSNEQYF. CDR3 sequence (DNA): TGTGCCAGCAACCGCGGACTAGTTTCGAACGAGCAGTACTTC.

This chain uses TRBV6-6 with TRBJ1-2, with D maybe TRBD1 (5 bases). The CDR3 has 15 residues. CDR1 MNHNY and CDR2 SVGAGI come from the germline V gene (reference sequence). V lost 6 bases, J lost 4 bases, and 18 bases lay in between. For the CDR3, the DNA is TGTGCCAGCAGGGTCCCCGGGCAGGGCCCCTATGGCTACACCTTC. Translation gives CASRVPGQGPYGYTF.

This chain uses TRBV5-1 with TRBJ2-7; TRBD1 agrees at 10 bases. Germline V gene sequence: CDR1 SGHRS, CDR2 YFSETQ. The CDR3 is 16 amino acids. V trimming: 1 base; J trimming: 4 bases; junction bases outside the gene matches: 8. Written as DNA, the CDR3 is TGCGCCAGCAGCTTGTCTTTCGGGACAGGGGTGTACGAGCAGTACTTC. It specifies CASSLSFGTGVYEQYF.